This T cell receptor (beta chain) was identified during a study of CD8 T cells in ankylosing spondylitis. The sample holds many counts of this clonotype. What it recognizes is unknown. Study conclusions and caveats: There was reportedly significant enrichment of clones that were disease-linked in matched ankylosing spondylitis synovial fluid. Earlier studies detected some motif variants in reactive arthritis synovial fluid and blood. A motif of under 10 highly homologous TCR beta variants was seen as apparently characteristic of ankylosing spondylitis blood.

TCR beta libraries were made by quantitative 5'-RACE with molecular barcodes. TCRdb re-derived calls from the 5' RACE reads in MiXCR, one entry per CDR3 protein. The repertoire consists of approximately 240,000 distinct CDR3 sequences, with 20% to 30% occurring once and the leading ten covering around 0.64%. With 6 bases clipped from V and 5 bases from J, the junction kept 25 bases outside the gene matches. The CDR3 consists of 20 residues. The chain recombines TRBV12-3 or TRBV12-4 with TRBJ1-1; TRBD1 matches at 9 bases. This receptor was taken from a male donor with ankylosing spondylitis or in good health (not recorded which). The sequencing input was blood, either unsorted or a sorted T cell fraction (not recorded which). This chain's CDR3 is CASSFPLLRDRVVSGTEAFF. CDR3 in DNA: TGTGCCAGCAGCTTCCCCCTCTTGCGGGACAGGGTTGTTTCGGGGACTGAAGCTTTCTTT.